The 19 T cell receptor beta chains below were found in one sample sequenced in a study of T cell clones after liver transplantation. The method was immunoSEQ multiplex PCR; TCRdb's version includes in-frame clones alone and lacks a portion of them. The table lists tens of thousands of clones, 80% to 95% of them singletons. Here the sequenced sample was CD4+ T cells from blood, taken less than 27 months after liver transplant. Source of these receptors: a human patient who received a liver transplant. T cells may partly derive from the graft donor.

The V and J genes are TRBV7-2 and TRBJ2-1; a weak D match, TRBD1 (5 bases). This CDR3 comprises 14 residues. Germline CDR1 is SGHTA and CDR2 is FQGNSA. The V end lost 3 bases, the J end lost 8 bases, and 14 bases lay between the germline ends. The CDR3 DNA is TGTGCCAGCAGCTTCCCAGGGTACAGCGATGAGCAGTTCTTC. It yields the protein CASSFPGYSDEQFF.

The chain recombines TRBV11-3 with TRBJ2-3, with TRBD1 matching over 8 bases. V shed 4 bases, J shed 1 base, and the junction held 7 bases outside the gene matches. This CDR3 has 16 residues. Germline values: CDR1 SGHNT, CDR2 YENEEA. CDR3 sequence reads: CASSSRTGQGTDTQYF. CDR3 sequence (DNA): TGTGCCAGCAGCTCGAGGACAGGGCAAGGCACAGATACGCAGTATTTT.

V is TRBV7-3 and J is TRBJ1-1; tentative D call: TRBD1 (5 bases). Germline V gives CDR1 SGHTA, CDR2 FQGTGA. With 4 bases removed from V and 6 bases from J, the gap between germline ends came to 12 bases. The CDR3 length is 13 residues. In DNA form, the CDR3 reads TGTGCCAGCAGCTCAGGGTCCGGGGCTGAAGCTTTCTTT. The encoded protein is CASSSGSGAEAFF. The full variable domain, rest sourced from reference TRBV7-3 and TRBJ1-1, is GAGVSQTPSNKVTEKGKYVELRCDPISGHTALYWYRQSLGQGPEFLIYFQGTGAADDSGLPNDRFFAVRPEGSVSTLKIQRTERGDSAVYLCASSSGSGAEAFFGQGTRLTVV.

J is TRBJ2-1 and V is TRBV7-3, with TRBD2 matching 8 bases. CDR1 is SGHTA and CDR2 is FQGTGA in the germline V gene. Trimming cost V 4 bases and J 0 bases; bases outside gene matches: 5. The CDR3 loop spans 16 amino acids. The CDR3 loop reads CASSSLAGSSYNEQFF. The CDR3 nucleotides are TGTGCCAGCAGCTCCTTAGCGGGAAGCTCCTACAATGAGCAGTTCTTC.

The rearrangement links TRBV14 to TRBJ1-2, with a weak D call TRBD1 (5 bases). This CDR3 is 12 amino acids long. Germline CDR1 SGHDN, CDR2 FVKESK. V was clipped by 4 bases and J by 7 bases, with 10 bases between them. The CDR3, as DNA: TGTGCCAGCAGCCTTGGAAGGGGTGGCTACACCTTC. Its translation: CASSLGRGGYTF. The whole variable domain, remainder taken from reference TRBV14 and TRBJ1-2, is EAGVTQFPSHSVIEKGQTVTLRCDPISGHDNLYWYRRVMGKEIKFLLHFVKESKQDESGMPNNRFLAERTGGTYSTLKVQPAELEDSGVYFCASSLGRGGYTFGSGTRLTVV.

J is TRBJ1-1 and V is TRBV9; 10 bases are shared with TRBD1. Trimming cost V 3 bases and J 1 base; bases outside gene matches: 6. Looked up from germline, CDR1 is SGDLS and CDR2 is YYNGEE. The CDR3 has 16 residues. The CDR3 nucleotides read TGTGCCAGCAGCGCCGGGACAGGGGTGGGGAACACTGAAGCTTTCTTT. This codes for CASSAGTGVGNTEAFF.

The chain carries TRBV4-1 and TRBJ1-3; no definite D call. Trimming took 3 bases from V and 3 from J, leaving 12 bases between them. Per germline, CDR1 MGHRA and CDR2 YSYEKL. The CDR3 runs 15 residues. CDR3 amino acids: CASSQLAGGGNTIYF. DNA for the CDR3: TGCGCCAGCAGCCAGCTTGCGGGTGGTGGAAACACCATATATTTT.

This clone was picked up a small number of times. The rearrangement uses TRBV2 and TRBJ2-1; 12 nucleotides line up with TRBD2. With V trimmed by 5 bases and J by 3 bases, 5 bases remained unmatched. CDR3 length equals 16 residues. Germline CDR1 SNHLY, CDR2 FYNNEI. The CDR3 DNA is TGTGCCAGCAGTCCTCTAGCGGGAGGGGACTACAATGAGCAGTTCTTC. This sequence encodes CASSPLAGGDYNEQFF.

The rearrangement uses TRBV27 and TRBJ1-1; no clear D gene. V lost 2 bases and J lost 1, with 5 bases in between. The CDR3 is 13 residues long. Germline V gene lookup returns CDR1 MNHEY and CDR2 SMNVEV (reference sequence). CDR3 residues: CASSLPGNTEAFF. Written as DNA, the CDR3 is TGTGCCAGCAGTTTACCCGGGAACACTGAAGCTTTCTTT.

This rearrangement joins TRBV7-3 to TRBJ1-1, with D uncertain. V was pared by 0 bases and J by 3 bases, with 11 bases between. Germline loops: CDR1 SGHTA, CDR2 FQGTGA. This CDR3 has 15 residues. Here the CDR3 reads CASSLTASWDTEAFF. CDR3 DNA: TGTGCCAGCAGCTTAACAGCCAGTTGGGACACTGAAGCTTTCTTT.

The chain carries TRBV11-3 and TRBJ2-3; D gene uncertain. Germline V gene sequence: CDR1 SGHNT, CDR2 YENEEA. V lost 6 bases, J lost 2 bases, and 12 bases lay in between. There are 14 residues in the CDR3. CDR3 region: CASRPDTYTDTQYF. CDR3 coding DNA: TGTGCCAGCAGACCTGACACCTACACAGATACGCAGTATTTT.

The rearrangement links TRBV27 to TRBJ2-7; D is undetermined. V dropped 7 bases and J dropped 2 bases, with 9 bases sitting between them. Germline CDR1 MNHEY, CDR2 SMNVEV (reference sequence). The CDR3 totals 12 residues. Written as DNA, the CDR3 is TGTGCCAGCAAAGGCGTGACCTACGAGCAGTACTTC. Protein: CASKGVTYEQYF.

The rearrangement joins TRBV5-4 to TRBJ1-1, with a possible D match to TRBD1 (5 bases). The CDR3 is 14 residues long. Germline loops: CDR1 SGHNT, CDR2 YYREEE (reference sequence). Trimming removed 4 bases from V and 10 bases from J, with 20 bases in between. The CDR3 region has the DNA TGTGCCAGCAGCCAGTCCGGGACTCCCGGACGAGCTTTCTTT. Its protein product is CASSQSGTPGRAFF.

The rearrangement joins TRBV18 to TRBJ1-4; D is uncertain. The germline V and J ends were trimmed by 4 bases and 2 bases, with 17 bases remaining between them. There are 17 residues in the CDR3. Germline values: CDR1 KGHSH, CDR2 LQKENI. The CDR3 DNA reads TGTGCCAGCTCACGGGTAGGAGGGATGTCGACTAATGAAAAACTGTTTTTT. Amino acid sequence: CASSRVGGMSTNEKLFF.

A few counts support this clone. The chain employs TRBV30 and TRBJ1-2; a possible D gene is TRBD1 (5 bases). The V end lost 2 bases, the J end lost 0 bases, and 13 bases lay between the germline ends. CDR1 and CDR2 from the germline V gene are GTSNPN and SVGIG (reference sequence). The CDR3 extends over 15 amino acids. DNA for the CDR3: TGTGCCTGGAGTTCCCTCGGGACGGCTAACTATGGCTACACCTTC. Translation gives CAWSSLGTANYGYTF.

CDR3 loop: CASSIDYGNEKLFF. CDR3 DNA: TGTGCCAGTAGTATAGACTACGGTAATGAAAAACTGTTTTTT. The chain carries TRBV19 and TRBJ1-4; D is uncertain. Between the trimmed V and J ends, which lost 0 bases and 4 bases, there was a span of 6 bases. CDR3 length: 14 amino acids. Per the germline V gene, CDR1 is LNHDA and CDR2 is SQIVND (reference sequence).

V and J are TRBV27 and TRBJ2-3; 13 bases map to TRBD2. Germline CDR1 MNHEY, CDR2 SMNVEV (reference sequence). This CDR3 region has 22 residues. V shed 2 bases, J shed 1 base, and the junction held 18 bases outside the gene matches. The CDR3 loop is CASSLRFREPGLAGKGTDTQYF. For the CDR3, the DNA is TGTGCCAGCAGTTTACGATTCAGGGAGCCGGGACTAGCGGGAAAGGGCACAGATACGCAGTATTTT.

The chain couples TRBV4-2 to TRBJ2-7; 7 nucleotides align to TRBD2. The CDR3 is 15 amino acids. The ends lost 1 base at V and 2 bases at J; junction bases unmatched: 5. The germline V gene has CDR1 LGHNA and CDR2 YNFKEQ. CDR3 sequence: CASSQVSSGAYEQYF. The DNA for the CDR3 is TGTGCCAGCAGCCAAGTCTCCAGCGGGGCCTACGAGCAGTACTTC.

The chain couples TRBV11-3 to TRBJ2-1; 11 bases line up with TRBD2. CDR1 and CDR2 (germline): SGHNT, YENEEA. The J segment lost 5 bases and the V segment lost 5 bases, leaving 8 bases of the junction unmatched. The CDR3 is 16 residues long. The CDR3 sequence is CASSAPGLAEHNEQFF. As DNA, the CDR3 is TGTGCCAGCAGCGCGCCGGGACTAGCGGAACACAATGAGCAGTTCTTC.